This T cell receptor beta chain derives from a study of cytomegalovirus exposure and HLA in healthy donors (dated by TCRdb to 2015 to 2018). The study in broad terms: An earlier analysis of several hundred of the donors reported approximately 280 Gb of sequence data and about 120 million unique TCR beta sequences obtained from roughly 180 million T cells. An early release that covered roughly 600 HLA-typed donors contained around 300 gigabases of sequencing data and tens of millions of unique TCR sequences. Of the 300 to 400 genotyped donors, 65% to 90% fell in the genetic ancestry cluster associated with self-reported Caucasian donors. The study was designed to test whether signatures of past pathogen exposure could be identified by cataloging public T cell receptors. The T cell repertoires of roughly 660 subjects were profiled by immunosequencing and related to cytomegalovirus serostatus. Along with the roughly 670-subject first cohort, a separate validation cohort of over a hundred different subjects was used. To predict cytomegalovirus infection status, the study brought together high-throughput TCR immunosequencing, statistical association of individual TCRs with disease status, and machine learning. In a later analysis, previously published TCR beta repertoires from several hundred donors were re-analyzed and high-resolution HLA genotyping was added so that TCR occurrence patterns could be studied. Rather than using new phenotypic data, the later analysis identified candidate immune exposures from TCR beta sequences and from how often those sequences occurred across donors. An earlier analysis of 450 to 750 of the donors used high-throughput TCR beta sequencing to judge whether each TCR beta V gene segment behaved as functional or pseudogenic. Donor age, sex, ethnicity and CMV serostatus were compiled alongside the repertoire data. A later genetic analysis took genome-wide SNP genotypes for about 65% of the 666 donors and used that subset as a discovery cohort. All discovery cohort repertoires had been generated using a single sequencing platform. HLA typing included class I and class II loci at four-digit resolution. The number of typed donors differed by locus: roughly 629-640 for A, B, C, DRB1 and DQB1; roughly 510 for DQA1; approximately 600 for DPA1; and some 470 for DPB1. Five DR-DQ haplotypes were handled as single units for association and clustering, since linkage in the cohort was strong. Across approximately 420 genotyped donors of the cohort, an average of about 240,000 unique TCR beta nucleotide sequences per donor were sequenced, and about a sixth of those sequences were non-productive. The research as a whole found: A cluster of highly shared sequence variants was judged likely to represent a technical artifact of the sequencing pipeline. For the cohort, immune exposure information was limited to CMV serostatus. Roughly uniform sequencing depth across donors was assumed in presence/absence analyses, although this assumption may not hold. Because HLA typing was unavailable for some donors at each locus, only the typed subset was used in association tests. Only TCR beta chains were sequenced in this cohort, and the absence of alpha or paired-chain data limited detectable features. Because the 87-base-pair reads could not distinguish some IMGT-functional V segments, including TRBV6-2 and TRBV6-3, those segments were excluded. Most TCR sequences were observed very rarely across donors, whereas some public TCRs were present in many individuals. According to a later analysis, parvovirus B19, influenza, CMV and Epstein-Barr virus appeared linked to several top co-occurrence clusters. A further reported finding was that TCR beta sequences accurately predicted the HLA-A and HLA-B alleles for most subjects in the first cohort. In the study, approximately 150 TCR beta chains were listed as associated with cytomegalovirus. In a later analysis, HLA-associated TCR beta chains were found to be more clonally expanded and to have lower generation probabilities than equally common non-associated chains. In a later analysis, TCR association rates were found to vary across HLA loci, with the most associated TCRs seen for DRB1 alleles and the fewest for HLA-C alleles. Because counts were too low, 15 or so rarely observed V segments, including chromosome 9 orphons, were excluded from the earlier analysis of 587 of the donors. V-gene and J-gene trimming of TCR beta chains was associated with a missense DCLRE1C variant in a later genetic analysis, and the association was replicated in an independent cohort. When HLA alleles, especially DR and DQ, strongly co-occurred, TCR associations were difficult to assign to individual alleles. Correlated functional status among segregating V segments might reflect linkage disequilibrium, but an unknown experimental factor could not be ruled out. In an earlier analysis of 587 of the donors, most TCR beta V segments appeared in productive rearrangements about 87% or about 30% of the time, broadly matching IMGT annotations. A later analysis found that most CMV-associated TCR beta chains appeared HLA-restricted, with HLA associations seemingly driven largely by CMV exposure. A few of the identified cytomegalovirus-associated TCR beta chains were confirmed in vitro to be specific for cytomegalovirus antigens. It was suggested by the authors that the approach could potentially be generalized to other disease states and immunological phenotypes. The classifier was reported to diagnose cytomegalovirus status with high specificity and sensitivity in both the original and validation cohorts. In a later genetic analysis, fewer N-insertions in productive TCRs were reported among donors in an Asian-associated ancestry cluster than the roughly 640-donor mean. A later analysis associated some 17,000 TCR beta sequences with specific HLA alleles at a false discovery rate of 0.05.

The cohort consisted of 650 to 700 healthy bone marrow donors. At the time of sampling, every cohort member was nominally healthy, though immune exposures that went unrecorded were likely present. Of the approximately 670 cohort members, about 280 had positive CMV serostatus and just over 350 had negative CMV serostatus, and CMV serostatus was not recorded for the donor. A peripheral blood sample was collected from each donor, and TCR beta sequencing was performed on peripheral blood mononuclear cells. Genomic DNA was extracted from the blood cell samples with the Qiagen DNeasy Blood Extraction Kit. Receptor amplification or capture employed the immunoSEQ multiplex PCR assay. For the multiplex PCR, a mixture combining 60 forward primers for TCR Vbeta segments and 13 reverse primers for TCR Jbeta segments was used. The CDR3 region of rearranged TCR beta genes was amplified from genomic DNA with a multiplex PCR assay. The amplified TCR beta libraries were sequenced on the Illumina HiSeq System as 87-base-pair reads. The original pipeline was this. In a later analysis, tens of millions of unique TCR beta chains were counted across the roughly 610 repertoires, and around 10 million of these chains were shared by at least two donors. Raw reads were error-corrected and collapsed into unique sequences by a nearest-neighbor algorithm in which closely related sequences were merged to remove PCR and sequencing errors. V, D and J gene segments were assigned by aligning CDR3 sequences to IMGT reference sequences. For a sequence to be retained, at least a six-nucleotide match to both a V gene segment and a J gene segment was required. Rearrangements were called productive when the CDR3 lacked stop codons and stayed in frame with V and J; all others were non-productive. CDR3 was defined by IMGT convention, running from the second conserved V-encoded cysteine to the conserved J-encoded phenylalanine. In an earlier analysis of approximately 500 of the donors, sequences lacking an unambiguous match to a single V gene segment were excluded. In an earlier analysis of several hundred of the donors, V segments were called functional above 56.7% productive rearrangements and were called segregating when the between-donor standard deviation exceeded 5%. A statistical classification framework was built for diagnosing cytomegalovirus status from the catalog of TCR beta chain sequences. V and J gene assignment, in a later analysis, came from comparing TCR nucleotide sequences with IMGT/GENE-DB human TR gene sequences. A later analysis assigned CDR3 sequences and most-parsimonious VDJ recombination scenarios with the TCRdist pipeline. In a later analysis, each TCR beta chain was defined by its CDR3 amino acid sequence together with its V-gene family, and reads without a unique V-gene family were excluded. As a way to deal with suspected cross-contamination and a sequencing artifact, a later analysis dropped roughly 600 nucleotide sequences that were highly shared and had low generation probability. For each public chain, a later analysis derived a clonal expansion index from normalized ranks of inferred template counts within each repertoire. In a later analysis, generation probabilities were computed with a VDJ recombination model fitted to out-of-frame rearrangements, and the resulting probabilities were checked against IGoR. A later analysis scored TCR-TCR, TCR-HLA and TCR-CMV co-occurrence with hypergeometric tests, applying a repertoire-size bias correction to TCR pairs. A later analysis estimated false discovery rates by permuting HLA or CMV assignments 20 times. A later analysis grouped co-occurring TCRs with DBSCAN, adding TCRdist sequence similarity when clustering within HLA-allele-positive subsets. For co-occurrence clustering, repertoires with fewer than 30,000 or more than 120,000 public chains were excluded, along with roughly 5 repertoires with anomalous nucleotide sharing. In its TCRdb copy, this immuneACCESS table keeps in-frame sequences only and misses some clones. Where compared with another copy, unresolved V genes explain less than half of these, and the others have no known cause. V, J and clone size were drawn from that table, and D and trimming were deduced from the DNA. The sample profile shows some 130,000 clones; about 66% of them were found once. The ten top clones hold roughly 1.7% of the sample.

Per the germline V gene, SGHDT is the CDR1 and YYEEEE is the CDR2. The CDR3 goes from the cysteine to the phenylalanine over 17 residues. Solely the CDR3 DNA is kept, with 51 bases framed from the first base. Relative to germline, V is 0 bases shorter and J is 7 bases shorter, with 20 bases between their ends. This clone has more than one count but fewer than ten. No antigen is known for it. The sample holds no much larger clone one base away, and base qualities are not on file. The sequence came from a human donor in good health. The source material was PBMCs. The sequence joins TRBV5-6 to TRBJ2-1; a tentative D match to TRBD2 spans 6 bases. The CDR3 amino acid sequence is: CASSLVARLVFGNEQFF. The DNA sequence reads TGTGCCAGCAGCTTGGTGGCCCGACTAGTATTCGGTAATGAGCAGTTCTTC.